A selection of T cell receptor beta chains follows, all from one sample in a study of cytomegalovirus exposure and HLA in healthy donors. Only in-frame clones appear in the TCRdb table, and some are missing; sequencing was by immunoSEQ multiplex PCR. The data hold 200,000 to 250,000 clones, with 77% observed a single time. The sequenced material came from PBMCs. All receptors derive from a woman aged 55-69 years in good health and CMV-seropositive. CDR3s include the opening cysteine and the closing phenylalanine or tryptophan. Each record gives: J gene, clone size, V gene, D gene, CDR3 protein, CDR3 DNA. The D gene is left open where the match is weak. Part of the rows lack a size; the others show once, few, many or a class for expanded clones.

TRBJ2-5 | - | TRBV4-2 | - | CASSQGPEAQETQYF | TGTGCCAGCAGCCAAGGCCCCGAGGCCCAAGAGACCCAGTACTTC
TRBJ1-1 | - | TRBV10-1 | - | CAIPWGDPNTEAFF | TGCGCCATCCCCTGGGGGGACCCAAACACTGAAGCTTTCTTT
TRBJ1-2 | - | TRBV30 | TRBD1 | CAWSVHRGYGYTF | TGTGCCTGGAGTGTACACAGGGGCTATGGCTACACCTTC
TRBJ2-1 | - | TRBV27 | - | CASSSTVLLYNEQFF | TGTGCCAGCAGTTCAACGGTACTCCTCTACAATGAGCAGTTCTTC
TRBJ1-5 | few | TRBV7-9 | - | CASSDDSNNQPQHF | TGTGCCAGCAGCGACGACAGCAACAATCAGCCCCAGCATTTT
TRBJ1-2 | - | TRBV4-1 | - | CASSQDPRQNYGYTF | TGCGCCAGCAGCCAAGATCCGCGGCAAAACTATGGCTACACCTTC
TRBJ2-1 | - | TRBV2 | - | CASSDRSPYNEQFF | TGTGCCAGCAGTGATAGAAGCCCCTACAATGAGCAGTTCTTC
TRBJ2-7 | - | TRBV27 | - | CASSYRRNLQSYEQYF | TGTGCCAGCAGTTACAGACGGAACCTACAATCCTACGAGCAGTACTTC
TRBJ2-1 | - | TRBV28 | - | CASSSPLDRYNEQFF | TGTGCCAGCAGTTCCCCTTTAGACAGATACAATGAGCAGTTCTTC
TRBJ2-7 | few | TRBV30 | TRBD2 | CAWNDVGLAVYEQYF | TGTGCCTGGAACGATGTGGGACTAGCGGTCTACGAGCAGTACTTC
TRBJ2-1 | few | TRBV4-1 | - | CASSQLSDNEQFF | TGCGCCAGCAGCCAGCTAAGTGACAATGAGCAGTTCTTC
TRBJ2-2 | - | TRBV5-1 | TRBD2 | CASMLSGGADTGELFF | TGCGCCAGCATGCTCAGCGGGGGGGCCGACACCGGGGAGCTGTTTTTT
TRBJ1-5 | - | TRBV30 | - | CAWRHLPREAQPQHF | TGTGCCTGGAGGCACCTACCCAGGGAAGCTCAGCCCCAGCATTTT
TRBJ2-7 | - | TRBV5-1 | - | CASSPSGSYEQYF | TGCGCCAGCAGCCCCAGCGGCTCCTACGAGCAGTACTTC
TRBJ2-2 | once | TRBV10-3 | TRBD2 | CAISGASGRDTGELFF | TGTGCCATCAGTGGGGCTAGCGGGAGGGACACCGGGGAGCTGTTTTTT
TRBJ1-5 | - | TRBV7-2 | - | CASSVRASQPQHF | TGTGCCAGCAGCGTCCGTGCCAGTCAGCCCCAGCATTTT
TRBJ2-3 | - | TRBV15 | TRBD2 | CATSRDPGPAGYTDTQYF | TGTGCCACCAGCAGAGATCCGGGGCCAGCGGGGTACACAGATACGCAGTATTTT
TRBJ1-6 | - | TRBV2 | - | CASSGPNNSPLHF | TGTGCCAGCAGTGGGCCGAATAATTCACCCCTCCACTTT
TRBJ1-2 | - | TRBV7-9 | - | CASSRENYGYTF | TGTGCCAGCAGCCGTGAGAACTATGGCTACACCTTC
TRBJ1-1 | - | TRBV5-6 | TRBD1 | CASRPKGQGRTEAFF | TGTGCCAGCAGACCAAAGGGACAGGGAAGGACTGAAGCTTTCTTT
TRBJ1-1 | few | TRBV18 | TRBD1 | CASSPGGTDEAFF | TGTGCCAGCTCACCAGGTGGGACAGATGAAGCTTTCTTT
TRBJ1-2 | once | TRBV18 | TRBD1 | CASSPGQGEGYTF | TGTGCCAGCTCACCTGGACAGGGAGAGGGCTACACCTTC
TRBJ2-1 | - | TRBV5-1 | TRBD2 | CASSLEIAGEAVYNEQFF | TGCGCCAGCAGCTTGGAAATAGCGGGAGAAGCCGTCTACAATGAGCAGTTCTTC
TRBJ2-7 | - | TRBV25-1 | TRBD1 | CASPRDRVYEQYF | TGTGCCAGCCCCCGGGACAGGGTCTACGAGCAGTACTTC
TRBJ1-1 | few | TRBV30 | - | CAWSSTTGYTEAFF | TGTGCCTGGAGTTCGACTACAGGGTACACTGAAGCTTTCTTT
TRBJ1-2 | - | TRBV28 | - | CASRRGNYYGYTF | TGTGCCAGCAGGAGGGGGAACTATTATGGCTACACCTTC
TRBJ1-4 | - | TRBV28 | - | CASSSPRGGAGEKLFF | TGTGCCAGCAGTTCGCCCCGTGGGGGGGCAGGAGAAAAACTGTTTTTT
TRBJ1-1 | - | TRBV4-2 | - | CASSLAGTEAFF | TGTGCCAGCAGCTTAGCCGGGACTGAAGCTTTCTTT
TRBJ1-2 | - | TRBV4-2 | - | CASSQSTLGVGGYTF | TGTGCCAGCAGCCAGTCGACATTAGGGGTCGGGGGCTACACCTTC
TRBJ1-1 | - | TRBV28 | - | CASSFYSANTEAFF | TGTGCCAGCAGTTTTTATAGTGCAAACACTGAAGCTTTCTTT
TRBJ2-2 | - | TRBV5-4 | TRBD1 | CASSPRGGDTGELFF | TGTGCCAGCAGCCCGAGAGGGGGCGACACCGGGGAGCTGTTTTTT
TRBJ1-3 | - | TRBV27 | TRBD1 | CASRPQGAQNRNTIYF | TGTGCCAGCAGACCCCAGGGGGCGCAAAACCGAAACACCATATATTTT
TRBJ1-1 | - | TRBV15 | TRBD1 | CATDRGPNTEAFF | TGTGCCACCGACAGGGGCCCTAACACTGAAGCTTTCTTT
TRBJ2-1 | - | TRBV12-2 | - | CASRPPWRGECRSYNEQFF | TGTGCAAGTCGCCCCCCCTGGCGGGGGGAATGCCGCTCCTACAATGAGCAGTTCTTC
TRBJ2-6 | - | TRBV10-3 | TRBD1 | CAIRPGTGSWGANVLTF | TGTGCCATCAGACCCGGGACAGGCTCCTGGGGGGCCAACGTCCTGACTTTC
TRBJ2-3 | - | TRBV4-1 | - | CASSQEVAASTDTQYF | TGCGCCAGCAGCCAAGAAGTAGCAGCGAGCACAGATACGCAGTATTTT
TRBJ2-2 | - | TRBV5-4 | TRBD2 | CASSLAGLADTGELFF | TGTGCCAGCAGCTTGGCAGGACTAGCGGACACCGGGGAGCTGTTTTTT
TRBJ2-3 | few | TRBV19 | TRBD2 | CASSDSGRHTDTQYF | TGTGCCAGTAGCGATAGCGGGAGACACACAGATACGCAGTATTTT
TRBJ1-1 | - | TRBV5-6 | TRBD1 | CASSRSLRTRQGIFFF | TGTGCCAGCAGCCGATCCCTACGAACCCGACAGGGCATCTTTTTCTTT
TRBJ2-3 | - | TRBV30 | TRBD2 | CAWSVGGGGTDTQYF | TGTGCCTGGAGTGTCGGGGGGGGCGGCACAGATACGCAGTATTTT
TRBJ1-1 | once | TRBV11-2 | - | CASRPGGLEAFF | TGTGCCAGCAGACCTGGGGGACTCGAAGCTTTCTTT
TRBJ1-5 | - | TRBV7-2 | - | CASSATGTGNQPQHF | TGTGCCAGCAGCGCCACAGGGACGGGCAATCAGCCCCAGCATTTT
TRBJ2-7 | - | TRBV6-5 | - | CASKQVSSYEQYF | TGTGCCAGCAAACAGGTGTCCTCCTACGAGCAGTACTTC
TRBJ1-1 | - | TRBV30 | TRBD1 | CARDGQANTEAFF | TGTGCCCGGGACGGACAGGCCAACACTGAAGCTTTCTTT
TRBJ1-1 | - | TRBV7-9 | TRBD1 | CASSLGQGFTEAFF | TGTGCCAGCAGCTTAGGACAGGGCTTCACTGAAGCTTTCTTT
TRBJ2-4 | few | TRBV9 | - | CASSLSEGPGIQYF | TGTGCCAGCAGCCTTAGCGAGGGCCCGGGCATTCAGTACTTC
TRBJ1-1 | - | TRBV5-3 | TRBD1 | CARSSFDRGDTEAFF | TGTGCCAGAAGCTCATTTGACAGGGGAGACACTGAAGCTTTCTTT
TRBJ1-2 | - | TRBV18 | TRBD1 | CASSPTGERGGYTF | TGTGCCAGCTCACCGACAGGGGAACGGGGTGGCTACACCTTC
TRBJ1-5 | - | TRBV30 | TRBD1 | CAWSTGQGSNQPQHF | TGTGCCTGGAGTACCGGACAGGGGAGCAATCAGCCCCAGCATTTT
TRBJ1-3 | - | TRBV6-4 | - | CASSYSSTGSGNTIYF | TGTGCCAGCAGTTACTCCTCAACGGGGTCTGGAAACACCATATATTTT
TRBJ2-1 | - | TRBV9 | - | CASSVDIAGLTRGNEQFF | TGTGCCAGCAGCGTAGACATTGCAGGACTTACTAGAGGCAATGAGCAGTTCTTC
TRBJ2-2 | - | TRBV5-1 | - | CASSNGTSNTGELFF | TGCGCCAGCAGCAACGGGACATCGAACACCGGGGAGCTGTTTTTT
TRBJ2-1 | - | TRBV10-2 | TRBD1 | CATLLGTDYNEQFF | TGCGCCACCCTCCTTGGGACAGACTACAATGAGCAGTTCTTC